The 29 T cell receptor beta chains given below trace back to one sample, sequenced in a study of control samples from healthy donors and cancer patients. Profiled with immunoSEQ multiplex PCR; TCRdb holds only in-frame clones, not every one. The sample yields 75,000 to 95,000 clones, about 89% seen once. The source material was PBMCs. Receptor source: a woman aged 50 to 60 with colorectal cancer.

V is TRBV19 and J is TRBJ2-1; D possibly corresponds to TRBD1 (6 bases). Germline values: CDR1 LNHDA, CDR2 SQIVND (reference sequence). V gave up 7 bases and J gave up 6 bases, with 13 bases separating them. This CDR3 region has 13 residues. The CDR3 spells CASITGIGNEQFF. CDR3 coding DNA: TGTGCCAGTATTACAGGGATCGGCAATGAGCAGTTCTTC.

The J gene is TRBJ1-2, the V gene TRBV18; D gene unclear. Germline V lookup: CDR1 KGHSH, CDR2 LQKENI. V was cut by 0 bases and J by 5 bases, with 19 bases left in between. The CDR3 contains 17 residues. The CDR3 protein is CASSPPPLIDDGYGYTF. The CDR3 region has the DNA TGTGCCAGCTCACCACCGCCCCTAATAGATGACGGGTATGGCTACACCTTC.

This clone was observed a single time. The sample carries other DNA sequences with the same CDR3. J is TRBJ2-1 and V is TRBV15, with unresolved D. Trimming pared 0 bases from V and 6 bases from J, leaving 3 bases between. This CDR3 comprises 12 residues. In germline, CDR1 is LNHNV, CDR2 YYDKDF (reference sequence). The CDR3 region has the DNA TGTGCCACCAGCAGAGATTCCAATGAGCAGTTCTTC. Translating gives CATSRDSNEQFF. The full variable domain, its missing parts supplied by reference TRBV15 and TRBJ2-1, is DAMVIQNPRYQVTQFGKPVTLSCSQTLNHNVMYWYQQKSSQAPKLLFHYYDKDFNNEADTPDNFQSRRPNTSFCFLDIRSPGLGDTAMYLCATSRDSNEQFFGPGTRLTVL.

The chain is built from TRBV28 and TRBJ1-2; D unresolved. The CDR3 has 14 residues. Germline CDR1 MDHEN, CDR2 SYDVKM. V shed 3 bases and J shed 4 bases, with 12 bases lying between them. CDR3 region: CASSLGPLLYGYTF. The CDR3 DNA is TGTGCCAGCAGTTTGGGTCCCCTACTCTATGGCTACACCTTC.

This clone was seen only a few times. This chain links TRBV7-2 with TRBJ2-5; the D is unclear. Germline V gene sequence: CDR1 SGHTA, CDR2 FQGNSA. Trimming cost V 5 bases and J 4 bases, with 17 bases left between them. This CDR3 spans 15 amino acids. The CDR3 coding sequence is TGTGCCAGCAGCATACAAGGGATAGTCGGAGAGACCCAGTACTTC. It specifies CASSIQGIVGETQYF.

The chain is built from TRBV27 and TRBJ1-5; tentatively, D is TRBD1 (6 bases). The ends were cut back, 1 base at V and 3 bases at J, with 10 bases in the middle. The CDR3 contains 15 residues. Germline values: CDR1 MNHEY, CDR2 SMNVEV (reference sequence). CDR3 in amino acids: CASSLWGALNQPQHF. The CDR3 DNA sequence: TGTGCCAGCAGTTTATGGGGGGCTCTCAATCAGCCCCAGCATTTT.

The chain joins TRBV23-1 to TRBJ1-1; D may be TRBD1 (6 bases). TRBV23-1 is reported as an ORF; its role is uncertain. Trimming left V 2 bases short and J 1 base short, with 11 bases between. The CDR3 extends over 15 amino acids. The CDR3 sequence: CASSQRGQTNTEAFF. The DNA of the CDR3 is TGCGCCAGCAGTCAACGGGGACAAACGAACACTGAAGCTTTCTTT.

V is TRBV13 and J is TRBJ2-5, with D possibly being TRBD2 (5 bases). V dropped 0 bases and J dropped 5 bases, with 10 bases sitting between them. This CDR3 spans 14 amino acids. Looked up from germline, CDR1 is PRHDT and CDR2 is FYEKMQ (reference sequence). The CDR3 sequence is CASSLGAGGETQYF. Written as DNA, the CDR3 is TGTGCCAGCAGCTTAGGCGCCGGCGGGGAGACCCAGTACTTC. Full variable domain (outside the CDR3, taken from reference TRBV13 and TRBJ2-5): AAGVIQSPRHLIKEKRETATLKCYPIPRHDTVYWYQQGPGQDPQFLISFYEKMQSDKGSIPDRFSAQQFSDYHSELNMSSLELGDSALYFCASSLGAGGETQYFGPGTRLLVL.

DNA of the CDR3: TGTGCCAGCAGCTTCGCACCCGGGGGGTCCTCCACGTATAACTATGGCTACACCTTC. Translated: CASSFAPGGSSTYNYGYTF. This chain uses TRBV7-2 with TRBJ1-2, with a possible D match to TRBD1 (5 bases). Looked up from germline, CDR1 is SGHTA and CDR2 is FQGNSA. The germline V and J ends were trimmed by 3 bases and 1 base, with 24 bases remaining between them. The CDR3 totals 19 residues.

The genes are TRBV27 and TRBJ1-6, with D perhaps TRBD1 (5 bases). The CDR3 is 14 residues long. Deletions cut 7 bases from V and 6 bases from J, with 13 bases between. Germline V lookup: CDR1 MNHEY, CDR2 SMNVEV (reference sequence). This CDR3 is CASMRWDRNSPLHF. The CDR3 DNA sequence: TGTGCCAGCATGCGTTGGGACCGTAATTCACCCCTCCACTTT.

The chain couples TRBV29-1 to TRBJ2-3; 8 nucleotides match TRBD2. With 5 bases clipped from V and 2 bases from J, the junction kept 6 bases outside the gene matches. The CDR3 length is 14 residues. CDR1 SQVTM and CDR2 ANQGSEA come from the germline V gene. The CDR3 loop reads CSVHGGGYTDTQYF. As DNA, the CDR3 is TGCAGCGTTCATGGCGGGGGGTACACAGATACGCAGTATTTT.

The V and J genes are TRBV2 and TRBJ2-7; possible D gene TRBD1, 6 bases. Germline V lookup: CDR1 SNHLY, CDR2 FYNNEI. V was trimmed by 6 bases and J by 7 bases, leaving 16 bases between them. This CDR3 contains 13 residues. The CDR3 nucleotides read TGTGCCAGCAGCTTAAAGAGCGGACAGGAGCAGTACGTC. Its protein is CASSLKSGQEQYV.

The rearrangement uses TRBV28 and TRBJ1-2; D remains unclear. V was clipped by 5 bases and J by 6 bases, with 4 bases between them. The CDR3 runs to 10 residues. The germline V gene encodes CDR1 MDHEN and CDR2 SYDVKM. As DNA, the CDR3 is TGTGCCAGCAGTCGAAATGGCTACACCTTC. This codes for CASSRNGYTF.

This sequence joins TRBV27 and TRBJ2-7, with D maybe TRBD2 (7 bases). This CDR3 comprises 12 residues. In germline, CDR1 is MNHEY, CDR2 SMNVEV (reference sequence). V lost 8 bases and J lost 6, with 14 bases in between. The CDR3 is CASGLRGGEQYV. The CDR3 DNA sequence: TGTGCCAGCGGCCTTAGGGGGGGCGAGCAGTACGTC.

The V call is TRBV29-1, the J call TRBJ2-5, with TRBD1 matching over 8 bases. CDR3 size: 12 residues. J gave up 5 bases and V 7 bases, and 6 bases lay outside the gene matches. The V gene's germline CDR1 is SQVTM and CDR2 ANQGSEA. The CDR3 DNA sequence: TGCAGCGCACAGGGGGACTCGGAGACCCAGTACTTC. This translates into CSAQGDSETQYF.

The CDR3 nucleotides are TGCGCCAGCAGCCAAGGAGGTGGCGGGGGTTTATATACGCAGTATTTT. Protein sequence: CASSQGGGGGLYTQYF. J is TRBJ2-3 and V is TRBV4-3; 7 bases are a match to TRBD2. The junction had 11 bases not matched to a gene; V was cut back by 1 base and J by 7 bases. The germline gives CDR1 LGHNA, CDR2 YSLEER. This CDR3 region has 16 residues.

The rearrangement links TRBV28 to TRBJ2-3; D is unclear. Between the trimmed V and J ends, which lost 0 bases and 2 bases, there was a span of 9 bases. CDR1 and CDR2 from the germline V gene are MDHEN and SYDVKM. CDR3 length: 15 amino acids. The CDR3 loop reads CASSLWSTTTDTQYF. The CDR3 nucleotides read TGTGCCAGCAGTTTATGGTCTACTACCACAGATACGCAGTATTTT.

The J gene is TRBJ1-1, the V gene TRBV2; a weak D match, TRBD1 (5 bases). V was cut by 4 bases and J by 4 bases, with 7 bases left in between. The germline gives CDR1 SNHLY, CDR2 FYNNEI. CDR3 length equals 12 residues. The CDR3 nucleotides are TGTGCCAGCAGTGGAGGGGCCACTGAAGCTTTCTTT. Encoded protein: CASSGGATEAFF.

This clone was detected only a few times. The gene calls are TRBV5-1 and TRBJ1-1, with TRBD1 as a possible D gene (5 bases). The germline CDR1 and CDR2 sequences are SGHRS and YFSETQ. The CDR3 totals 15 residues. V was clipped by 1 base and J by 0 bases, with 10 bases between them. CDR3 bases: TGCGCCAGCAGCTTGTGGGGGGACGTGAACACTGAAGCTTTCTTT. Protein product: CASSLWGDVNTEAFF.

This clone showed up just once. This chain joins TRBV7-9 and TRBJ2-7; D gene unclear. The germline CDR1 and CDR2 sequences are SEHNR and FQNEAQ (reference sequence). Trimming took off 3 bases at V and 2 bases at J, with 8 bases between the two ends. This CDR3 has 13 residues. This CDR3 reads CASSFEVTYEQYV. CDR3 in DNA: TGTGCCAGCAGCTTTGAAGTTACCTACGAGCAGTACGTC.

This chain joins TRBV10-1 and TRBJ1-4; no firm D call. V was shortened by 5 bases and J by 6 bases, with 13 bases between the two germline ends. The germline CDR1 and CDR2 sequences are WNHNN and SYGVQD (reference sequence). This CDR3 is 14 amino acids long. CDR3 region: CASSPRTLDEKLFF. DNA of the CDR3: TGCGCCAGCAGTCCCAGGACTTTGGATGAAAAACTGTTTTTT.

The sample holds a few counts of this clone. This CDR3 is CSASTGTTTNYGYTF. CDR3 nucleotide sequence: TGCAGTGCCAGTACGGGGACAACTACTAACTATGGCTACACCTTC. The genes are TRBV20-1 and TRBJ1-2; D may be TRBD1 (6 bases). The V gene lost 6 bases and the J gene lost 0 bases, with 17 bases spanning the gap. This CDR3 is built from 15 residues. CDR1 DFQATT and CDR2 SNEGSKA come from the germline V gene (reference sequence).

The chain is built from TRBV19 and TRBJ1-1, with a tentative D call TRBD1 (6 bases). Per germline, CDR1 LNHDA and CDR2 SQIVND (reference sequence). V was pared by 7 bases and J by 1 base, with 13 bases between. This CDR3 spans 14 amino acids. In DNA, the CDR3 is TGTGCCAGTAAACAACAGGGACGGAACACTGAAGCTTTCTTT. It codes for CASKQQGRNTEAFF.

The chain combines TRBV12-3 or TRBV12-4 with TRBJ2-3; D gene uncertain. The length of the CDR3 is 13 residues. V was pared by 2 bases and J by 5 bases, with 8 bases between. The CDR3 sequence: CASSLNWGDTQYF. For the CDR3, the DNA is TGTGCCAGCAGTTTAAACTGGGGAGATACGCAGTATTTT.

CDR3 DNA sequence: TGTGCCAGCTCCGACCCGACTAATTCACCCCTCCACTTT. Translated: CASSDPTNSPLHF. The chain is built from TRBV18 and TRBJ1-6; D not certain. V lost 6 bases and J 6 bases, leaving 9 bases between the germline ends. Germline V lookup: CDR1 KGHSH, CDR2 LQKENI. This CDR3 comprises 13 residues.

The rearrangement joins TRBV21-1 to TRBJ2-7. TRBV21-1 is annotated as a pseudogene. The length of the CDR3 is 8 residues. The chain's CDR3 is CASMEQYV. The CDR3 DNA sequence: TGTGCCAGCATGGAGCAGTACGTC.

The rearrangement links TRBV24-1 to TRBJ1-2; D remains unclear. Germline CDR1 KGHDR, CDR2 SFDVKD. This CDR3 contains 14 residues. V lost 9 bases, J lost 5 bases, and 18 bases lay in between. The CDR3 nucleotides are TGTGCCACCCTTTTGAGCCGGTTGGGATATGGCTACACCTTC. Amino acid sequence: CATLLSRLGYGYTF.

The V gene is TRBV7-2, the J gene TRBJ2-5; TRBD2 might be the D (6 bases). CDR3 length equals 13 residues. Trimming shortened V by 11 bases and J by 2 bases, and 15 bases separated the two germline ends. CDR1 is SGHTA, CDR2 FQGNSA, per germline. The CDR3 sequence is CAGGSTYQETQYF. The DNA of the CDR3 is TGTGCCGGAGGGTCGACGTATCAAGAGACCCAGTACTTC.

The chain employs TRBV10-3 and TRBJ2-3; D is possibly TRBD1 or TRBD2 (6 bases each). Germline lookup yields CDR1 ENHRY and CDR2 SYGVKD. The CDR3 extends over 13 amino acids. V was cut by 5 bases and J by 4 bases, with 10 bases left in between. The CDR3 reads CAISPEGADTQYF. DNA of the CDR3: TGTGCCATCAGTCCGGAGGGGGCAGATACGCAGTATTTT.